What follows are 15 T cell receptor beta chains derived from one specimen sequenced in a study of breast tumors, draining lymph nodes, adjacent tissues. MiXCR, run by TCRdb on the multiplex PCR reads, gives a single entry per CDR3 protein. The sample shows 20,000 to 25,000 distinct CDR3 sequences, 50% of them seen only once. The specimen was breast tumor tissue. Receptors originate from a female donor with breast cancer. Some clones in this sample may be carry-over from other donors' samples.

This sequence joins TRBV20-1 and TRBJ2-7; 15 nucleotides match TRBD2. The CDR3 extends over 16 amino acids. The ends lost 6 bases at V and 3 bases at J; junction bases unmatched: 9. Looked up from germline, CDR1 is DFQATT and CDR2 is SNEGSKA (reference sequence). CDR3 region: CSAEGLAGGGIYEQYF. In nucleotides, the CDR3 is TGCAGTGCGGAAGGACTAGCGGGAGGGGGGATCTACGAGCAGTACTTC.

The chain couples TRBV5-4 to TRBJ1-2, with D possibly matching TRBD1 (5 bases). V was cut by 4 bases and J by 2 bases, with 9 bases left in between. Germline CDR1 and CDR2: SGHNT and YYREEE (reference sequence). The CDR3 spans 13 residues. The CDR3 DNA sequence: TGTGCCAGCAGCCCGACAGAAAACTATGGCTACACCTTC. This encodes CASSPTENYGYTF.

V usage is TRBV2 and J usage is TRBJ1-5; 7 bases fit TRBD1. This CDR3 has 13 amino acids. Germline CDR1 reads SNHLY; CDR2 reads FYNNEI. V was clipped by 9 bases and J by 5 bases; unmatched bases: 7. CDR3 sequence reads: CARNRGRDQPQHF. CDR3 in DNA: TGTGCCAGAAACAGGGGAAGGGATCAGCCCCAGCATTTT.

This clonotype rates as medium-sized. At one end, the junction sequence differs from germline, possibly due to a read error. This chain links TRBV6-5 with TRBJ2-3; no reliable D call. Germline CDR1 is MNHEY and CDR2 is SVGAGI. The CDR3 sequence is 14 residues long. The CDR3 DNA is TGTGCCAGCAGTCACTCTAGGTCCACAGATACGCAGTATTTT. Translating it yields CASSHSRSTDTQYF.

The chain combines TRBV6-5 with TRBJ1-5; D call uncertain. The V and J ends lost 5 bases and 0 bases respectively, with 11 bases between them. Looked up from germline, CDR1 is MNHEY and CDR2 is SVGAGI. This CDR3 has 15 residues. CDR3 bases: TGTGCCAGCAGTCAATCACAGTATAGCAATCAGCCCCAGCATTTT. Its translation: CASSQSQYSNQPQHF.

The chain recombines TRBV7-9 with TRBJ2-5; 10 bases agree with TRBD1. Germline CDR1 reads SEHNR; CDR2 reads FQNEAQ (reference sequence). V lost 5 bases to trimming and J lost 5 bases; unmatched junction nucleotides: 2. This CDR3 has 13 amino acids. The CDR3 DNA reads as TGTGCCAGCAGCGGGGACAGGGGCGAGACCCAGTACTTC. Translating it yields CASSGDRGETQYF.

The chain uses TRBV5-4 and TRBJ2-3; 9 bases line up with TRBD1. Germline CDR1 and CDR2: SGHNT and YYREEE (reference sequence). With V trimmed by 4 bases and J by 3 bases, 6 bases remained unmatched. This CDR3 comprises 15 residues. This CDR3 reads CASSPRQGVTDTQYF. The CDR3 DNA sequence: TGTGCCAGCAGCCCGCGACAGGGGGTAACAGATACGCAGTATTTT.

On this clonotype: Lacking the conserved final phenylalanine or tryptophan, this CDR3 likely reflects a read error. The chain combines TRBV7-2 with TRBJ2-2; possible D gene TRBD2, 6 bases. Trimming shortened V by 6 bases and J by 8 bases, and 25 bases separated the two germline ends. This CDR3 region has 17 residues. Germline CDR1 reads SGHTA; CDR2 reads FQGNSA. CDR3 sequence (DNA): TGTGCCAGCAGATCTAGGGTCAACTTTTTAGGGACTGGGGAGCTGTTTTAT. It yields the protein CASRSRVNFLGTGELFY.

This clonotype was observed many times. The V gene is TRBV11-3, the J gene TRBJ2-1, with no clear D. The V end was cut by 6 bases, the J end by 10 bases, with 16 bases between. Germline CDR1 reads SGHNT; CDR2 reads YENEEA. This CDR3 spans 13 amino acids. CDR3 in amino acids: CASRRAVELEQFF. For the CDR3, the DNA is TGTGCCAGCAGGAGAGCCGTCGAGTTGGAGCAGTTCTTC.

The rearrangement joins TRBV12-3 or TRBV12-4 to TRBJ2-7; 16 positions match TRBD2. V lost 6 bases, J lost 0 bases, and 11 bases stayed unmatched. The length of the CDR3 is 19 residues. This CDR3 reads CASRSGLAGGLIISYEQYF. The CDR3 DNA reads TGTGCCAGCAGATCGGGACTAGCGGGAGGGCTGATAATCTCCTACGAGCAGTACTTC.

This clonotype was observed a single time. Likely a read error: the CDR3 ends without its conserved phenylalanine or tryptophan. It is unclear where the CDR3 begins or ends on the DNA, so no DNA is shown, and the CDR3 is as TCRdb lists it. The J gene is TRBJ1-2, the V gene TRBV19. CDR1 is LNHDA, CDR2 SQIVND, per germline (reference sequence). The CDR3 is 14 residues long, ends included. The CDR3 sequence: CASSTPTLWERLPL.

About this clonotype: Germline and junction disagree at one end, which may indicate a read error. The chain uses TRBV6-5 and TRBJ2-2; 14 bases are a match to TRBD2. The germline V gene has CDR1 MNHEY and CDR2 SVGAGI. The CDR3 is 21 residues long. The CDR3 sequence is CANSSIAEGKTSGRGTGELFF. In nucleotides, the CDR3 is TGCGCCAACTCGTCGATAGCCGAGGGGAAGACTAGCGGGAGGGGGACCGGGGAGCTGTTTTTT.

Turning to this clonotype: The junction differs from germline at one of its ends, possibly a read error. The V gene is TRBV12-3 or TRBV12-4, the J gene TRBJ2-2; perhaps TRBD2 as D (5 bases). There are 13 residues in the CDR3. In nucleotides, the CDR3 is TGTGCCAGCAGTATAGAGGTCACCGGGGAGCTGTTCTTT. This codes for CASSIEVTGELFF.

This clonotype has only a few counts. Since the CDR3 does not end with the conserved phenylalanine or tryptophan, this likely comes from a read error. It is unclear where the CDR3 begins or ends on the DNA, so no DNA is shown, and the CDR3 is as TCRdb lists it. The chain joins TRBV7-8 to TRBJ2-4; whether TRBD1, the table's D call, matches the DNA was not checked. Including both end residues, the CDR3 is 10 amino acids long. CDR1 is SGHVS, CDR2 FQNEAQ, per germline. CDR3 amino acids: CASSFPRQGA.

This clonotype showed up many times. The rearrangement joins TRBV7-9 to TRBJ2-2; 9 nucleotides agree with TRBD2. The CDR3 sequence is 16 residues long. Germline lookup yields CDR1 SEHNR and CDR2 FQNEAQ (reference sequence). V lost 4 bases, J lost 5 bases, and 8 bases stayed unmatched. CDR3 nucleotides: TGTGCCAGCAGCTCGTCAGCGGGAGGACGGACCGGGGAGCTGTTTTTT. It specifies CASSSSAGGRTGELFF.